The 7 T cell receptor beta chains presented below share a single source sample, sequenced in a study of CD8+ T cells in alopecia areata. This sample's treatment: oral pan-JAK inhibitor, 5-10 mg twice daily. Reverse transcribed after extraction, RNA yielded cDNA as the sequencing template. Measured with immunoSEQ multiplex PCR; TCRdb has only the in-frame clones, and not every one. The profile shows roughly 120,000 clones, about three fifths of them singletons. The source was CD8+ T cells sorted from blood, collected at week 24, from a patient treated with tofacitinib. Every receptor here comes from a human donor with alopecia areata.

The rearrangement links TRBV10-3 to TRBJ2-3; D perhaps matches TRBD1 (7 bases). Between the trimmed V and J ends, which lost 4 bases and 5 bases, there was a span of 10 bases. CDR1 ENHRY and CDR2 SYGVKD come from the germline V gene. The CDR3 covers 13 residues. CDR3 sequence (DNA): TGTGCCATCAGTGGGCAGGGGGGAGATACGCAGTATTTT. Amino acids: CAISGQGGDTQYF.

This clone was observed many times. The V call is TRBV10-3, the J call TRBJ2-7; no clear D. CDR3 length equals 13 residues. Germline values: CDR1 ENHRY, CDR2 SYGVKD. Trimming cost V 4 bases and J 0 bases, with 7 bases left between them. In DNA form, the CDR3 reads TGTGCCATCAGTGGTGACAACTCCTACGAGCAGTACTTC. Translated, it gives CAISGDNSYEQYF.

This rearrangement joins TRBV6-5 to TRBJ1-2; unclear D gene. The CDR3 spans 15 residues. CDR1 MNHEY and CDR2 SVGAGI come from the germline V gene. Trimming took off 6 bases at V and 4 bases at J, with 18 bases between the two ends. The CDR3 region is CASSDEPGPIYGYTF. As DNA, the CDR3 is TGTGCCAGCAGCGATGAGCCGGGCCCCATCTATGGCTACACCTTC.

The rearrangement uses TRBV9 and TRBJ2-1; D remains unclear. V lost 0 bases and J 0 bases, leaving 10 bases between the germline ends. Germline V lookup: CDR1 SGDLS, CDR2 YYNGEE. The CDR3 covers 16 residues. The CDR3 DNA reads TGTGCCAGCAGCGTAGACATCGAGGCCTCCTACAATGAGCAGTTCTTC. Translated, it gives CASSVDIEASYNEQFF.

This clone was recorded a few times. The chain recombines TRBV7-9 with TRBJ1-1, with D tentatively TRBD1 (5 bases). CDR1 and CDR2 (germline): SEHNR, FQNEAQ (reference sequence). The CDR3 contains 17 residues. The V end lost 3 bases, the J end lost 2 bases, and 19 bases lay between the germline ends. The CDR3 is CASSFPWGTSVNTEAFF. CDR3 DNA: TGTGCCAGCAGCTTCCCCTGGGGGACTTCCGTAAACACTGAAGCTTTCTTT.

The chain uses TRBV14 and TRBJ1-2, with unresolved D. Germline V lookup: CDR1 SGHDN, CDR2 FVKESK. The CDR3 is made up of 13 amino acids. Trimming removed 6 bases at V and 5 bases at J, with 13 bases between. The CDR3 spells CASRPNGGYGYTF. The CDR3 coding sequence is TGTGCCAGCAGACCAAATGGAGGATATGGCTACACCTTC.

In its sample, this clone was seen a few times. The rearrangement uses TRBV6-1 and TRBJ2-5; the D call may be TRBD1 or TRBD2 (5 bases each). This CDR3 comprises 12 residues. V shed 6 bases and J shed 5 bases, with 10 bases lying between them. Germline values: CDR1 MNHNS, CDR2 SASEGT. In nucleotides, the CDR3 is TGTGCCAGCAGCGGGGACCTCGAGACCCAGTACTTC. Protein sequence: CASSGDLETQYF.